The clone carrying this T cell receptor beta chain was counted at least ten times. Source material for PBMCs was over 8 ml fresh peripheral blood. These data belong to a study of T cells in Graves' hyperthyroidism and ophthalmopathy. Study-level information: Before any treatment, at initial diagnosis, peripheral blood was collected.

TCR beta CDR3 sequences were amplified from RNA transcripts. In the first-round RT-PCR of the TCR CDR3, the HTBI primer set was used. TCRdb called the multiplex PCR reads again in MiXCR, with one record for every CDR3 protein. The table shows a few hundred thousand distinct CDR3 sequences, with 15% to 20% occurring only once. V shed 4 bases, J shed 8 bases, and the junction held 8 bases outside the gene matches. The CDR3 spans 17 residues. Per germline, CDR1 LNHDA and CDR2 SQIVND (reference sequence). Source material: blood. The TCR comes from a man aged 18-30 years with Graves' ophthalmopathy. The chain combines TRBV19 with TRBJ2-1, with 16 positions matching TRBD2. This CDR3 is CASSTGTSGGGVHEQFF. In DNA, the CDR3 is TGTGCCAGTAGTACCGGGACTAGCGGGGGGGGGGTGCATGAGCAGTTCTTC.